The next 29 T cell receptor beta chains were all read from a single sample in a study of T cell repertoires in cytomegalovirus infection. TCRdb reprocessed the reads via MiXCR and lists one record per CDR3 protein. The sample has some 120,000 distinct CDR3 sequences; 30% to 40% are singletons. Antigens of these TCRs are unknown. The source material was CD8+ T cells from cultured PBMCs, sampled from culture after CMV antigen stimulation. Source of these receptors: a human donor in good health (CMV status not recorded). Some clones in this sample may be carry-over from other donors' samples.

The chain carries TRBV5-1 and TRBJ2-2; 8 nucleotides agree with TRBD1. Losses at the gene ends were 5 bases for V and 3 bases for J; bases not matched to a gene: 12. Germline values: CDR1 SGHRS, CDR2 YFSETQ. The CDR3 contains 17 residues. The CDR3 loop reads CASRMGRQGAYTGELFF. The CDR3 DNA follows: TGCGCCAGCAGGATGGGACGGCAGGGGGCGTACACCGGGGAGCTGTTTTTT.

V and J are TRBV6-6 and TRBJ2-3, with unresolved D. This CDR3 has 15 amino acids. CDR1 and CDR2 (germline): MNHNY, SVGAGI (reference sequence). Trimming left V 7 bases short and J 6 bases short, with 20 bases between. The CDR3 region is CASTDQRRPSDTQYF. CDR3 bases: TGTGCCAGCACCGACCAGCGCCGACCCTCGGATACGCAGTATTTT.

V gene TRBV20-1 combines with J gene TRBJ2-3, with D possibly matching TRBD1 (5 bases). The CDR3 consists of 13 residues. CDR1 and CDR2 from the germline V gene are DFQATT and SNEGSKA (reference sequence). Trimming shortened V by 5 bases and J by 2 bases, and 11 bases separated the two germline ends. The CDR3 reads CSAADRLTDTQYF. The CDR3 DNA follows: TGCAGTGCTGCAGACAGACTCACAGATACGCAGTATTTT.

The gene calls are TRBV12-3 or TRBV12-4 and TRBJ1-4; D perhaps matches TRBD1 (5 bases). The CDR3 contains 13 residues. Between the trimmed V and J ends, which lost 3 bases and 7 bases, there was a span of 9 bases. CDR3 sequence reads: CASSFGGVEKLFF. The CDR3 region has the DNA TGTGCCAGCAGTTTCGGAGGGGTTGAAAAACTGTTTTTT.

This clonotype was observed a few times. This chain connects TRBV4-1 to TRBJ2-7; D remains ambiguous. CDR1 is MGHRA and CDR2 is YSYEKL in the germline V gene. The CDR3 is made up of 13 amino acids. Trimming took 2 bases from V and 3 from J, leaving 8 bases between them. CDR3 loop: CASSQIKNYEQYF. The CDR3 coding sequence is TGCGCCAGCAGCCAAATCAAGAACTACGAGCAGTACTTC.

This clonotype was detected only a few times. The chain recombines TRBV13 with TRBJ2-1; 14 nucleotides align to TRBD2. CDR3 length: 17 amino acids. Unmatched junction bases numbered 6, after V lost 5 bases and J lost 3 bases. Germline values: CDR1 PRHDT, CDR2 FYEKMQ (reference sequence). Here the CDR3 reads CASSPWTSGGIYNEQFF. DNA for the CDR3: TGTGCCAGCAGCCCGTGGACTAGCGGGGGGATCTACAATGAGCAGTTCTTC. Full variable domain (outside the CDR3, taken from reference TRBV13 and TRBJ2-1): AAGVIQSPRHLIKEKRETATLKCYPIPRHDTVYWYQQGPGQDPQFLISFYEKMQSDKGSIPDRFSAQQFSDYHSELNMSSLELGDSALYFCASSPWTSGGIYNEQFFGPGTRLTVL.

There are a few counts of this clonotype. This chain links TRBV11-2 with TRBJ2-3; maybe TRBD2 (6 bases). Trimming shortened V by 5 bases and J by 7 bases, and 13 bases separated the two germline ends. Germline V CDR1 and CDR2: SGHAT, FQNNGV. The CDR3 length is 13 residues. CDR3 residues: CASSGGVIYTQYF. DNA of the CDR3: TGTGCCAGCAGCGGAGGGGTGATCTATACGCAGTATTTT.

This clonotype was detected a few times. This chain connects TRBV6-2 or TRBV6-3 to TRBJ1-1; D is uncertain. With 8 bases removed from V and 6 bases from J, the gap between germline ends came to 19 bases. The CDR3 runs 14 residues. Germline-derived CDR1 and CDR2 are MNHEY and SVGEGT. The CDR3 loop reads CASGRPPLGAEAFF. The CDR3 coding sequence is TGTGCCAGCGGAAGGCCCCCATTGGGCGCTGAAGCTTTCTTT.

The V and J genes are TRBV7-6 and TRBJ2-5, with 11 nucleotides matching TRBD2. From germline, CDR1 is SGHVS and CDR2 FNYEAQ. With V trimmed by 5 bases and J by 5 bases, 7 bases remained unmatched. The CDR3 totals 15 residues. DNA of the CDR3: TGTGCCAGCAGCCTTAGCGGGGGGGCCCGGGAGACCCAGTACTTC. Amino acids: CASSLSGGARETQYF.

The chain links TRBV7-2 to TRBJ1-1; D is unresolved. This CDR3 is 14 amino acids long. V was shortened by 3 bases and J by 0 bases, with 8 bases between the two germline ends. Germline assignment: CDR1 SGHTA and CDR2 FQGNSA. CDR3: CASSFIGMNTEAFF. Written as DNA, the CDR3 is TGTGCCAGCAGCTTTATCGGGATGAACACTGAAGCTTTCTTT.

This clonotype was found a few times. The chain employs TRBV7-9 and TRBJ2-7, with D unclear. There are 16 residues in the CDR3. Looked up from germline, CDR1 is SEHNR and CDR2 is FQNEAQ (reference sequence). V was clipped by 2 bases and J by 3 bases, with 17 bases between them. The DNA of the CDR3 is TGTGCCAGCAGCTTATACGAGGCCCCAGCTAACTACGAGCAGTACTTC. Amino acids: CASSLYEAPANYEQYF.

The chain has TRBV7-6 and TRBJ2-5, with D possibly TRBD2 on 5 matching bases. This CDR3 contains 12 residues. Germline V gives CDR1 SGHVS, CDR2 FNYEAQ. CDR3: CAAIRGQETQYF. DNA of the CDR3: TGTGCTGCTATCCGGGGCCAAGAGACCCAGTACTTC.

This clonotype was detected a few times. The genes are TRBV28 and TRBJ2-6; possible D gene TRBD1, 6 bases. CDR1 is MDHEN, CDR2 SYDVKM, per germline. V lost 6 bases, J lost 1 base, and 10 bases lay in between. The CDR3 loop spans 15 amino acids. The CDR3 spells CASSLGTSGANVLTF. CDR3 in DNA: TGTGCCAGCAGCCTAGGGACATCTGGGGCCAACGTCCTGACTTTC.

This chain uses TRBV6-1 with TRBJ1-2; D ambiguous. Per germline, CDR1 MNHNS and CDR2 SASEGT. There are 14 residues in the CDR3. Between the trimmed V and J ends, which lost 5 bases and 3 bases, there was a span of 13 bases. CDR3 sequence (DNA): TGTGCCAGCAGTCCAGGCATTTGGGACTATGGCTACACCTTC. Translated, it gives CASSPGIWDYGYTF.

This clonotype has at least ten counts. In nucleotides, the CDR3 is TGTGCCAGCTCCTCTACAGATTTTAAAGAGACCCAGTACTTC. This sequence encodes CASSSTDFKETQYF. This sequence joins TRBV7-6 and TRBJ2-5; D gene uncertain. There are 14 residues in the CDR3. From germline, CDR1 is SGHVS and CDR2 FNYEAQ. The ends were cut back, 8 bases at V and 3 bases at J, with 16 bases in the middle.

This clonotype was found a few times. DNA for the CDR3: TGTGCCAGCAGCTTAGGGGACAGCAATCAGCCCCAGCATTTT. This translates into CASSLGDSNQPQHF. The chain employs TRBV7-8 and TRBJ1-5; maybe TRBD1 (5 bases). The germline V and J ends were trimmed by 1 base and 1 base, with 5 bases remaining between them. Germline assignment: CDR1 SGHVS and CDR2 FQNEAQ. The CDR3 totals 14 residues. Supplemented by reference TRBV7-8 and TRBJ1-5, the full variable domain reads GAGVSQSPRYKVAKRGQDVALRCDPISGHVSLFWYQQALGQGPEFLTYFQNEAQLDKSGLPSDRFFAERPEGSVSTLKIQRTQQEDSAVYLCASSLGDSNQPQHFGDGTRLSIL.

This clonotype was counted once. The chain carries TRBV9 and TRBJ2-2, with TRBD1 matching over 9 bases. CDR1 and CDR2 (germline): SGDLS, YYNGEE. Trimming took 3 bases from V and 5 from J; bases not matched to a gene: 8. This CDR3 is 16 amino acids long. CDR3 nucleotide sequence: TGTGCCAGCAGCGCACCCGACAGGGGGAAAACCGGGGAGCTGTTTTTT. Its protein product is CASSAPDRGKTGELFF.

The chain carries TRBV12-3 or TRBV12-4 and TRBJ2-2, with D perhaps assigned TRBD1 or TRBD2 (5 bases each). Trimming shortened V by 6 bases and J by 8 bases, and 16 bases separated the two germline ends. The CDR3 runs to 14 residues. CDR3 loop: CASRGDAFLGELFF. In DNA, the CDR3 is TGTGCCAGCAGAGGGGACGCGTTCTTAGGGGAGCTGTTTTTT.

This clonotype was counted at least ten times. The chain employs TRBV7-8 and TRBJ2-7; D not certain. CDR3 length: 15 amino acids. V was shortened by 0 bases and J by 0 bases, with 9 bases between the two germline ends. The germline gives CDR1 SGHVS, CDR2 FQNEAQ. DNA of the CDR3: TGTGCCAGCAGCTTAGCGCGACGTACCTCCTACGAGCAGTACTTC. This translates into CASSLARRTSYEQYF.

J is TRBJ1-1 and V is TRBV4-1; D gene ambiguous. CDR3 length: 14 amino acids. CDR1 and CDR2 (germline): MGHRA, YSYEKL. The ends were cut back, 0 bases at V and 1 base at J, with 6 bases in the middle. The CDR3 nucleotides are TGCGCCAGCAGCCAAGACAGGAGGAACACTGAAGCTTTCTTT. It yields the protein CASSQDRRNTEAFF.

In its sample, this clonotype was seen a few times. The chain has TRBV6-4 and TRBJ2-1, with D tentatively TRBD2 (6 bases). Trimming removed 8 bases at V and 4 bases at J, with 30 bases between. The CDR3 extends over 19 amino acids. From germline, CDR1 is MRHNA and CDR2 SNTAGT. The CDR3 DNA reads TGTGCCAGCCCGCCGGTGGGGCGGGGAGACAAGAACCGATACAATGAGCAGTTCTTC. Protein: CASPPVGRGDKNRYNEQFF.

This clonotype has only a few counts. The rearrangement links TRBV12-3 or TRBV12-4 to TRBJ1-1; D unresolved. Trimming stripped 1 base from V and 3 bases from J, with 18 bases between. The CDR3 is made up of 17 amino acids. This CDR3 reads CASSLVAGASWDTEAFF. The CDR3 DNA follows: TGTGCCAGCAGTTTAGTCGCTGGAGCGAGTTGGGACACTGAAGCTTTCTTT.

V gene TRBV7-8 combines with J gene TRBJ1-4; the D gene is possibly TRBD1 (5 bases). Trimming shortened V by 2 bases and J by 6 bases, and 13 bases separated the two germline ends. The V gene's germline CDR1 is SGHVS and CDR2 FQNEAQ. This CDR3 has 15 amino acids. Here the CDR3 reads CASSLPSLGDEKLFF. Written as DNA, the CDR3 is TGTGCCAGCAGCTTACCCTCTTTAGGGGATGAAAAACTGTTTTTT.

This clonotype was seen many times. The V gene is TRBV7-6, the J gene TRBJ1-1; a possible D gene is TRBD1 (5 bases). The CDR3 has 14 amino acids. Germline V gene lookup returns CDR1 SGHVS and CDR2 FNYEAQ. With 7 bases removed from V and 6 bases from J, the gap between germline ends came to 18 bases. The CDR3 DNA sequence: TGTGCCAGCACCCGGGGCTCTGAGGGCCCTGAAGCTTTCTTT. Its protein product is CASTRGSEGPEAFF.

This clonotype was counted a few times. The chain recombines TRBV5-5 with TRBJ2-7; D is uncertain. Germline V gene lookup returns CDR1 SGHKS and CDR2 YYEKEE (reference sequence). Deletions cut 1 base from V and 5 bases from J, with 16 bases between. This CDR3 contains 15 residues. CDR3 DNA: TGTGCCAGCAGCTTGCCGGAGCAGGTTCGGAACGAGCAGTACTTC. Its protein is CASSLPEQVRNEQYF.

V usage is TRBV18 and J usage is TRBJ1-6, with 7 bases that match TRBD1. The length of the CDR3 is 17 residues. Germline trimming cut 3 bases from V and 2 bases from J; bases unmatched to any gene: 7. Germline assignment: CDR1 KGHSH and CDR2 LQKENI. CDR3 region: CASSPLGQDAYNSPLHF. CDR3 bases: TGTGCCAGCTCACCTCTAGGACAGGACGCCTATAATTCACCCCTCCACTTT.

This clonotype was found many times. This chain links TRBV4-1 with TRBJ2-1; unclear D gene. The germline V gene encodes CDR1 MGHRA and CDR2 YSYEKL. This CDR3 has 15 residues. V was shortened by 0 bases and J by 8 bases, with 14 bases between the two germline ends. CDR3 coding DNA: TGCGCCAGCAGCCAAGAATGGACCTATGGCCATGAGCAGTTCTTC. Protein: CASSQEWTYGHEQFF.

The chain has TRBV7-8 and TRBJ1-1, with D maybe TRBD1 (6 bases). V lost 0 bases, J lost 2 bases, and 16 bases lay in between. The germline gives CDR1 SGHVS, CDR2 FQNEAQ. The CDR3 is made up of 17 amino acids. The CDR3 spells CASSLAWGGLENTEAFF. CDR3 nucleotide sequence: TGTGCCAGCAGCTTAGCTTGGGGGGGCTTAGAAAACACTGAAGCTTTCTTT.

This clonotype was counted a few times. The gene calls are TRBV14 and TRBJ2-1; 7 nucleotides match TRBD1. This CDR3 region has 15 residues. Germline V gene sequence: CDR1 SGHDN, CDR2 FVKESK. Unmatched junction bases numbered 9, after V lost 7 bases and J lost 3 bases. The CDR3 DNA is TGTGCCAGCACCTTGACAGGGACGATCTACAATGAGCAGTTCTTC. Encoded protein: CASTLTGTIYNEQFF.